This TCR beta chain was retrieved from a study of beta chain features in type 1 diabetes. Findings and caveats of the study: Shortening that was moderate but significant affected the TCRB CDR3s of Type 1 diabetes patients in all four CD4+ subsets. TCRB repertoires of naive, central memory and Treg cells appeared more similar among patients than among healthy donors. Type 1 diabetes patients had fewer VDJ junction insertions and more deletions.

TCRB transcripts that were expressed got sequenced, as all of the isolated RNA had been reverse transcribed. Only in-frame clones appear in the TCRdb table, and some are missing; sequencing was by immunoSEQ multiplex PCR. The data contain around 170,000 clones, roughly 9% of them singletons. V gave up 4 bases and J gave up 2 bases; unmatched junction bases: 11. The germline CDR1 and CDR2 sequences are LGHNA and YSLEER. This CDR3 has 16 amino acids. This clone was counted between two and nine times. The antigen remains unidentified. This clonotype was sampled from a woman between 18 and 29 years old in good health. The rearrangement joins TRBV4-3 to TRBJ2-7; TRBD1 aligns across 7 bases. Sequenced sample: central memory CD4+ T cells from blood. The CDR3 DNA reads as TGCGCCAGCAGCCGAGCGACAGGGTCAGTGACCTACGAGCAGTACTTC. Residues: CASSRATGSVTYEQYF.